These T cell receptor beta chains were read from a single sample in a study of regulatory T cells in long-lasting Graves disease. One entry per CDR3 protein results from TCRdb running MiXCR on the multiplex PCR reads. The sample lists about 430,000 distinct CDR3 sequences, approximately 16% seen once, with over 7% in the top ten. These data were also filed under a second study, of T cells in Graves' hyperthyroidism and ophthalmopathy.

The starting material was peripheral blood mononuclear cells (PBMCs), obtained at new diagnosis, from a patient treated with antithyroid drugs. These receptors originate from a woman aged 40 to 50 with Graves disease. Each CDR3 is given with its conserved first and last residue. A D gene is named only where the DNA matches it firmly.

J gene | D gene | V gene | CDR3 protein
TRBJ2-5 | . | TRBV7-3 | CASSLNHLVRTQYF
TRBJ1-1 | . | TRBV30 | CAWSVWLGGTEAFF
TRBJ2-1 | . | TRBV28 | CASSFGGRREQFF
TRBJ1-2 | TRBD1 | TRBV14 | CASSQGTGHYGYTF
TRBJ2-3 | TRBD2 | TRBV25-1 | CASSEYFTSGRATTQYF
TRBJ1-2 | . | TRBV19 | CASSIPGVSYGYTF
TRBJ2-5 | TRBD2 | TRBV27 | CASSVLAGGLGVGTQYF
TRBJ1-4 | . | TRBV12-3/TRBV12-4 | CASSFSTRGKLFF
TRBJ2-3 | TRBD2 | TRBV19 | CASSNLAGGADTQYF
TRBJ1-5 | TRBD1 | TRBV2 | CASSRDRGINQPQHF
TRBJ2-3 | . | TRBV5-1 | CASSNGGLSTDTQYF
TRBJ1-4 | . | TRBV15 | CATSRVMGGTNEKLFF
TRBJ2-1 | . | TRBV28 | CASSLRTDGYNEQFF
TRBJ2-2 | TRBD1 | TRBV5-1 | CASSPGQPNTGELFF
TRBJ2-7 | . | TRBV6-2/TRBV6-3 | CASSYQNYEQYF
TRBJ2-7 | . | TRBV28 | CASMSGAGRHEQYF
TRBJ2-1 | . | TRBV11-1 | CASSFNLYGTSVHNEQFF
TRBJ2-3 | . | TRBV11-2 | CASAPRAGLTDTQYF
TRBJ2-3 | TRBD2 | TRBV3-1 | CASSQEASGSKIDTQYF
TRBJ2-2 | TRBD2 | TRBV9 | CASSDGLAGGPGELFF
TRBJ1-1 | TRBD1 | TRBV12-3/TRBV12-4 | CASSAPGGEAFF
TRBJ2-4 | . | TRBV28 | CATEGSKNIQYF
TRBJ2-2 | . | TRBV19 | CARDGPSNGSLVGGELFF
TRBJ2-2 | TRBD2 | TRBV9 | CASSPRTSGSANTGELFF
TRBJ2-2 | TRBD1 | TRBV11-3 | CASSSRMAGGLTGELFF
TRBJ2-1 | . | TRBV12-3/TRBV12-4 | CASSLLGGDEQFF
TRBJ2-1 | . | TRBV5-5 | CASSLVGDSLGNEQFF
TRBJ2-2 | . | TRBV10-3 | CAIREAGTADTGELFF
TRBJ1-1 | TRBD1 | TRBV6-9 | CASSYLAGTGENTEAFF
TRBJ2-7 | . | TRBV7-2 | CASSLGQFSYEQYF
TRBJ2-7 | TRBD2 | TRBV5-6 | CASSFPGVAGVDIGYEQYF
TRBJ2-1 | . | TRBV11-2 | CASSLVPRVGSYNEQFF
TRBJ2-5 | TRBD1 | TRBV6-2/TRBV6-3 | CASSFSGTGGMETQYF
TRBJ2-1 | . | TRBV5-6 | CASSSGAGNEQFF
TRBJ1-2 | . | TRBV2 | CASLGTRNYGYTF
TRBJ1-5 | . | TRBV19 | CASSIGPLYSNQPQHF
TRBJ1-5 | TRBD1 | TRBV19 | CASSPGGGNQPQHF
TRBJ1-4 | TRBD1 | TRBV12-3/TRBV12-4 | CASSLFRRGRREKLFF
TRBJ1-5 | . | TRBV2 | CASSGWGAPSNQPQHF
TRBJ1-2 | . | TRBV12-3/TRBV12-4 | CASSFRGHGYTF
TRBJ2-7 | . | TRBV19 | CASSIGTSYEQYF
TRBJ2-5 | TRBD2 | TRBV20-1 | CSARPLAEGSWETQYF
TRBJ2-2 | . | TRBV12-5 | CASGLVYSSSSTNTGELFF
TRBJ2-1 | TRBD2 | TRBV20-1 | CSASGPVGLAGNEQFF
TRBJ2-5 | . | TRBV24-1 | CATSAGGAETQYF
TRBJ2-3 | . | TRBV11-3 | CASSLVRLESSAGTQYF
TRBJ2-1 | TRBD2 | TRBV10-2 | CASSESKTSGYNEQFF
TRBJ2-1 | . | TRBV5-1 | CASSSANYEQFF
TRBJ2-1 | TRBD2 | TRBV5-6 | CASTGAGGPAFF
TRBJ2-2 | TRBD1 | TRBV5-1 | CASSPGYRTGGLPNTGELFF
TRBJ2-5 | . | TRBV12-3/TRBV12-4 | CASSPGMARETQYF
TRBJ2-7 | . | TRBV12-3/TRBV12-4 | CASSLGDGRASEQYF
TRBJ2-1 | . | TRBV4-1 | CASSQLGEDNEQFF
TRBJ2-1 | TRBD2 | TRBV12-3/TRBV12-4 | CASSEREGLNEQFF
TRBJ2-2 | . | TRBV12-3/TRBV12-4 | CASSLGGRITGELFF
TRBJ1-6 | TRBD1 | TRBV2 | CAGGTEPSPLHF
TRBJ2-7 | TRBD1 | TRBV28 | CAIRSPGQTYEQYF